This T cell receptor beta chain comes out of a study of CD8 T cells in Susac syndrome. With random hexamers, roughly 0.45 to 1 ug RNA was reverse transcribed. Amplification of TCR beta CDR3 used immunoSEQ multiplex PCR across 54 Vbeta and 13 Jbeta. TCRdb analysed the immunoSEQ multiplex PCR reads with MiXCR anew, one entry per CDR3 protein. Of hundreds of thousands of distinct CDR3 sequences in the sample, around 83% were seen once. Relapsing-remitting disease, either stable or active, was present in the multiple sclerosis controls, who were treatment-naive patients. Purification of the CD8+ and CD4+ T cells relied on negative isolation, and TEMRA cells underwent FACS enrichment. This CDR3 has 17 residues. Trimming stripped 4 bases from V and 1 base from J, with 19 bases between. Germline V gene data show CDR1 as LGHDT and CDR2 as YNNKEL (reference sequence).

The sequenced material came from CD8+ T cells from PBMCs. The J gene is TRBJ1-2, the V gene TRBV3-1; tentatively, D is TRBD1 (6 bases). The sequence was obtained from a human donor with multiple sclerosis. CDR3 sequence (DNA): TGTGCCAGCAGCCTCATACCCGGGACAACTAATAACTATGGCTACACCTTC. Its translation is CASSLIPGTTNNYGYTF.